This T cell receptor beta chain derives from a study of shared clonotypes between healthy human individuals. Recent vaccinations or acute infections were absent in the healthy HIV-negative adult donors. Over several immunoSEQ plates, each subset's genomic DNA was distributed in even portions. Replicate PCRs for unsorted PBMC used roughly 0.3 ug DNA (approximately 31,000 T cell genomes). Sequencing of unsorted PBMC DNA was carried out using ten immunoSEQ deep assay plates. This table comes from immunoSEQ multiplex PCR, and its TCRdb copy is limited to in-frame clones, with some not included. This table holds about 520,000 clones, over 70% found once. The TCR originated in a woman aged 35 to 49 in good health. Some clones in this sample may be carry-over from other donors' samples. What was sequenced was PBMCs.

CDR3 bases: TGTGCCAGCTCGCGTCCCACAGGCGCTGAAGCTTTCTTT. Protein sequence: CASSRPTGAEAFF. The chain recombines TRBV18 with TRBJ1-1, with a possible D match to TRBD1 (5 bases). Germline V gene data show CDR1 as KGHSH and CDR2 as LQKENI. Trimming removed 6 bases from V and 6 bases from J, with 14 bases in between. The CDR3 sequence is 13 residues long.